A single sample gave rise to the 3 T cell receptor beta chains below, sequenced in a study of early T cells in non-severe SARS-CoV-2 infection. TCRdb processed the 5' RACE reads anew with MiXCR; each CDR3 protein has one entry. The sample has fewer than 100,000 distinct CDR3 sequences, about 15% seen once. The material sequenced was whole blood. Receptor source: an adult who was a healthcare worker with PCR-confirmed SARS-CoV-2 infection or an uninfected control (not recorded which).

This clonotype was seen a handful of times. The chain is built from TRBV7-6 and TRBJ2-1; the D is unclear. CDR1 is SGHVS, CDR2 FNYEAQ, per germline. This CDR3 has 12 amino acids. Trimming pared 6 bases from V and 9 bases from J, leaving 12 bases between. This CDR3 is CASSLVNGEQFF. The CDR3 nucleotides are TGTGCCAGCAGTCTAGTAAACGGTGAGCAGTTCTTC.

As for this clonotype: One base away lies a much larger clone, so this may be a sequencing read error. The chain is built from TRBV7-6 and TRBJ2-2, with 9 bases matching TRBD2. This CDR3 comprises 17 residues. Germline V gene lookup returns CDR1 SGHVS and CDR2 FNYEAQ. The chain's CDR3 is CVSSLIPSGANTGELFF. The CDR3 DNA reads as TGTGTCAGCAGCCTGATACCTAGCGGGGCGAACACCGGGGAGCTGTTTTTT. Using reference TRBV7-6 and TRBJ2-2 for the parts outside the CDR3, the full variable domain is GAGVSQSPRYKVTKRGQDVALRCDPISGHVSLYWYRQALGQGPEFLTYFNYEAQQDKSGLPNDRFSAERPEGSISTLTIQRTEQRDSAMYRCVSSLIPSGANTGELFFGEGSRLTVL.

Only a few counts were recorded for this clonotype. This chain links TRBV5-1 with TRBJ1-1; D gene uncertain. CDR3 size: 12 residues. The germline gives CDR1 SGHRS, CDR2 YFSETQ. The V and J ends lost 0 bases and 6 bases respectively, with 6 bases between them. CDR3 region: CASSLDRSEAFF. The CDR3 DNA is TGCGCCAGCAGCTTGGACCGGTCTGAAGCTTTCTTT.